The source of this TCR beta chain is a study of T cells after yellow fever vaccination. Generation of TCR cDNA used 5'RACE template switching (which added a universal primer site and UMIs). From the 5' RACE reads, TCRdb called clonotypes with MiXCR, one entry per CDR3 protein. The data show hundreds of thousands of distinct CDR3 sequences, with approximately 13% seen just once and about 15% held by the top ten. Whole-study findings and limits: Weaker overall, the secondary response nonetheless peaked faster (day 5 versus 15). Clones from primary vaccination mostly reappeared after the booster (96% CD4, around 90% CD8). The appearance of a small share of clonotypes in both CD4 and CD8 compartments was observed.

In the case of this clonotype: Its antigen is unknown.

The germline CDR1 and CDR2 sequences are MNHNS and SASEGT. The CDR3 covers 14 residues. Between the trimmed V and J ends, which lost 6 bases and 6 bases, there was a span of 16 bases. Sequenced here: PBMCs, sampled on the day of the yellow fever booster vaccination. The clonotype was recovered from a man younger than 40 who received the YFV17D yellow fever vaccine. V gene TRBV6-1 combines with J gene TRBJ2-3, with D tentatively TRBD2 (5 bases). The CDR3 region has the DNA TGTGCCAGCAGCTTGAGGGAAGGGTGGGATACGCAGTATTTT. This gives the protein CASSLREGWDTQYF.